The next 4 T cell receptor beta chains were all read from a single sample in a study of patients and donors after allogeneic stem cell transplantation (dated by TCRdb to the early 2020s). Receptor libraries were prepared by RT-PCR. Instrument used: NextSeq 550. The public reads were reanalyzed by TCRdb: fastp trimming at Q25, MiXCR alignment, in-frame beta chains only. Identical CDR3 protein sequences are pooled into one entry, listed with their most common genes and DNA. The sample table shows roughly 250,000 distinct CDR3 sequences, and 13% to 15% are seen once. The top ten clonotypes cover around a tenth of the sample. Sequenced material: blood, either unsorted or a sorted T cell fraction (not recorded which). These receptor sequences come from a human donor who was either an allogeneic HSCT recipient or a stem cell or donor lymphocyte infusion donor (not recorded which). It is not recorded whose cells these are; they may come from a transplant donor.

The chain uses TRBV11-2 and TRBJ2-5, with D possibly being TRBD2 (6 bases). CDR1 is SGHAT and CDR2 is FQNNGV in the germline V gene. The CDR3 runs to 15 residues. V lost 8 bases to trimming and J lost 5 bases, with 21 bases between them. The CDR3 coding sequence is TGTGCCAGCGGGGGGTACAGGACTCCGAGGGAGACCCAGTACTTC. Protein sequence: CASGGYRTPRETQYF. Combining the CDR3 with reference TRBV11-2 and TRBJ2-5 gives the whole variable domain EAGVAQSPRYKIIEKRQSVAFWCNPISGHATLYWYQQILGQGPKLLIQFQNNGVVDDSQLPKDRFSAERLKGVDSTLKIQPAKLEDSAVYLCASGGYRTPRETQYFGPGTRLLVL.

There are a few counts of this clonotype. The chain joins TRBV7-2 to TRBJ1-5, with TRBD1 identical over 8 bases. Germline V gene data show CDR1 as SGHTA and CDR2 as FQGNSA. CDR3 size: 16 residues. The trim removed 5 bases at V and 2 bases at J, leaving 8 bases unmatched. The CDR3 nucleotides are TGTGCCAGCAGCCCATACCAGGGGGCGGGCAATCAGCCCCAGCATTTT. It is translated as CASSPYQGAGNQPQHF.

The rearrangement joins TRBV7-8 to TRBJ2-7; 11 bases align to TRBD2. Trimming cost V 5 bases and J 6 bases; bases outside gene matches: 9. The CDR3 is 15 amino acids. Germline assignment: CDR1 SGHVS and CDR2 FQNEAQ. In DNA, the CDR3 is TGTGCCAGCAGCCCCCTCGGGCTAGCGGGAGGCGAGCAGTACTTC. Amino acid sequence: CASSPLGLAGGEQYF.

CDR3 protein: CASSYSRTGGFGYEQYF. CDR3 DNA sequence: TGTGCCAGCAGTTACTCTAGGACGGGAGGGTTCGGCTACGAGCAGTACTTC. V gene TRBV6-2 or TRBV6-3 combines with J gene TRBJ2-7, with TRBD2 matching 8 bases. CDR3 size: 17 residues. The germline CDR1 and CDR2 sequences are MNHEY and SVGEGT. Trimming removed 0 bases from V and 3 bases from J; junction bases left unmatched: 10.